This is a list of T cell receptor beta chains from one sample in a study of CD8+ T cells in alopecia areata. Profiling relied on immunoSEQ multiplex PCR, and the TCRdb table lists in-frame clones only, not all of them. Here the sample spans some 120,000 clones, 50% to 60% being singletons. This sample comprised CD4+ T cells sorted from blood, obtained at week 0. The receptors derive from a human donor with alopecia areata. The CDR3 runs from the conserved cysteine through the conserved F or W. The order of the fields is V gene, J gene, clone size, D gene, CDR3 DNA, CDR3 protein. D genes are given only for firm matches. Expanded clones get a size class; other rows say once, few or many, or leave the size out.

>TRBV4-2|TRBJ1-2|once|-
TGTGCCAGCAGCCAAGAACCTTCGACAGAAAGTAGGTATGGCTACACCTTC
CASSQEPSTESRYGYTF
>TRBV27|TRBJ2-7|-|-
TGTGCCAGCAGTCCCTGGGGGAATGGCGAGCAGTACTTC
CASSPWGNGEQYF
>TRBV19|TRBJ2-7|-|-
TGTGCCAGTAGCCGATCGACGGGGCCTTACGAGCAGTACTTC
CASSRSTGPYEQYF
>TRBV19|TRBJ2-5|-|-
TGTGCCAGTGGACATGCACAAGAGACCCAGTACTTC
CASGHAQETQYF
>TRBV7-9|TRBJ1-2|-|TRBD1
TGTGCCAGCAGCTCCTCCGGGACAGGGACCTCGTCTTATGGCTACACCTTC
CASSSSGTGTSSYGYTF
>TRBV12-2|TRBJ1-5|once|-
TGTGCAAGTCGCACTACGACGGGGAGCAATCAGCCCCAGCATTTT
CASRTTTGSNQPQHF
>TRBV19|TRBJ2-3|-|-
TGTGCCAGTAGTCGGGGAGAGTTGGTGACAGATACGCAGTATTTT
CASSRGELVTDTQYF
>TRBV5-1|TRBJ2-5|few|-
TGCGCCAGCAGCAACCGGGACACCCTCGTGGAGACCCAGTACTTC
CASSNRDTLVETQYF
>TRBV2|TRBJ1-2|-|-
TGTGCCAGCAGTACCCTGGGATTCAACTATGGCTACACCTTC
CASSTLGFNYGYTF
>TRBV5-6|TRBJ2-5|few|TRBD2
TGTGCCAGCAGCTTGGCCCCGCGGACTAGCGGGGGGGCCCAGTACTTC
CASSLAPRTSGGAQYF
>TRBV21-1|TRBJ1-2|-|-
TGTGCCAGCAGCTCTCAGGACAGGGAATGGGGTCCCCCTTATGGCTACACCTTC
CASSSQDREWGPPYGYTF
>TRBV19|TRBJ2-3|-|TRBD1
TGTGCCAGTATTCCAAGGGGAGGACAGGGTCTTACAGATACGCAGTATTTT
CASIPRGGQGLTDTQYF
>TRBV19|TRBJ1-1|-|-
TGTGCCAGTAGTCTCGGGCCAGGGTTGGAAACTGAAGCTTTCTTT
CASSLGPGLETEAFF
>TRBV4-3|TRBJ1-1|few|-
TGCGCCAGCAGCCTGGTCACCGGGGACACTGAAGCTTTCTTT
CASSLVTGDTEAFF
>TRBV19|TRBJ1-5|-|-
TGTGCCAGTAGTACCAATACCAGGGTCTCGCCCCAGCATTTT
CASSTNTRVSPQHF
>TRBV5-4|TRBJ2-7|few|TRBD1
TGTGCCAGCAGCAGGGGACAGGGGGACTACGAGCAGTACTTC
CASSRGQGDYEQYF
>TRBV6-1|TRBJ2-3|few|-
TGTGCCAGCAGTGAAGGGACCCAAGATACGCAGTATTTT
CASSEGTQDTQYF
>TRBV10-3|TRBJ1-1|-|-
TGTGCCATCAGTGACGCCAGAAACACTGAAGCTTTCTTT
CAISDARNTEAFF
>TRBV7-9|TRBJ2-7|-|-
TGTGCCAGCAGCTTATCAGCGGTCCTCCCCCACGAGCAGTACTTC
CASSLSAVLPHEQYF
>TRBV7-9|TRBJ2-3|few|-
TGTGCCAGCAGCTTTTCTGGGTTACGCACAGATACGCAGTATTTT
CASSFSGLRTDTQYF
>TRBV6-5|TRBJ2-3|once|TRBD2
TGTGCCAGCAGGGACGGGGGGGCAGGCACAGATACGCAGTATTTT
CASRDGGAGTDTQYF
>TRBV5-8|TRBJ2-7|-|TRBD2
TGTGCCAGCAGCTTGGATGTAGCGGGAGGGCCCTACGAGCAGTACTTC
CASSLDVAGGPYEQYF
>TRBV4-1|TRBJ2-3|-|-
TGCGCCAGCAGCCAAGGAGTTCAAATTACGGATACGCAGTATTTT
CASSQGVQITDTQYF
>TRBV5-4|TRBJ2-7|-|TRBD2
TGTGCCAGCAGCTTGGGGCCTCTGCGGGAGGGAAACGAGCAGTACTTC
CASSLGPLREGNEQYF
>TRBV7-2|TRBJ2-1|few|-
TGTGCCAGCAGCTTATCGGTGGTCTATGGTCCGGATAGATGGGTCTTC
CASSLSVVYGPDRWVF
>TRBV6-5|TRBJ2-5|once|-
TGTGCCAGCAAGTCCCCCCACCTCCAAGAGACCCAGTACTTC
CASKSPHLQETQYF
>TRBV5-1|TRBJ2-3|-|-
TGCGCCAGCAGCTTTCACAGCTCGGATAAGGATACGCAGTATTTT
CASSFHSSDKDTQYF
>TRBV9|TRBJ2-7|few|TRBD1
TGTGCCAGCAGCCAGCAACCTTCGGGACAGGGTTCCTACGAGCAGTACTTC
CASSQQPSGQGSYEQYF
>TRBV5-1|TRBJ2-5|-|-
TGCGCCAGCAGAAGAGCGGACATACAAGAGACCCAGTACTTC
CASRRADIQETQYF
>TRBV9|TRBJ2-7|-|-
TGTGCCAGCAGCGTAGGGGTGGCCTACGAGCAGTACTTC
CASSVGVAYEQYF
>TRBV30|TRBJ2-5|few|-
TGTGCCTGGAGTGTAGCAGAGACCCAGTACTTC
CAWSVAETQYF
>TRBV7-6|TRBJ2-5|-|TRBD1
TGTGCCAGCAGCCGGGACAGGGGAGAGACCCAGTACTTC
CASSRDRGETQYF
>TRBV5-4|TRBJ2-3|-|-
TGTGCCAGCAGCTTGGCCGTCGGGGGCACAGATACGCAGTATTTT
CASSLAVGGTDTQYF
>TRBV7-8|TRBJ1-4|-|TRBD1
TGTGCCAGCAGCCCTAAGGACAGGGGAAAACTGTTTTTT
CASSPKDRGKLFF
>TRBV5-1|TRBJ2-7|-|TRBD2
TGCGCCAGCAGCTTGAGGGCGGGGGGCGAATCCTACGAGCAGTACTTC
CASSLRAGGESYEQYF
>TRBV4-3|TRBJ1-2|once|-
TGCGCCAGCAGCAGGTCGGATTCGAACTATGGCTACACCTTC
CASSRSDSNYGYTF
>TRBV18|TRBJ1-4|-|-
TGTGCCAGCTCACCTACCCGACGGGGTGGCAATGAAAAACTGTTTTTT
CASSPTRRGGNEKLFF
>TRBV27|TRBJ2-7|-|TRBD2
TGTGCCAGCATCCGACGAGGACGGGGGGCAGCGGGAGCCTACGAGCAGTACTTC
CASIRRGRGAAGAYEQYF
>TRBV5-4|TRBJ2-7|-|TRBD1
TGTGCCAGCAGCTCGGACAGGTTCTCCTACGAGCAGTACTTC
CASSSDRFSYEQYF
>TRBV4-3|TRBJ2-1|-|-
TGCGCCAGCAGCCAATTTAAGGGCGATGAGCAGTTCTTC
CASSQFKGDEQFF
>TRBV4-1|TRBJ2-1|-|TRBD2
TGCGCCAGCAGCCAAATGGGACTAGCGGTCAATGAGCAGTTCTTC
CASSQMGLAVNEQFF
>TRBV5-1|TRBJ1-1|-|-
TGCGCCAGCAGCTTAACAGGTAACACTGAAGCTTTCTTT
CASSLTGNTEAFF
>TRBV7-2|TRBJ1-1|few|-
TGTGCCAGCAGCTACATACCCGGTGGGAACACTGAAGCTTTCTTT
CASSYIPGGNTEAFF
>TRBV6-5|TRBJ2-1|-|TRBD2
TGTGCCAGCAGACGACTAGCGGGGGGAGATGAGCAGTTCTTC
CASRRLAGGDEQFF
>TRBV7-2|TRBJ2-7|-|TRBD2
TGTGCCAGCAGCTTAGCAGGTCGGTCTAGCGGCCCCTACGAGCAGTACTTC
CASSLAGRSSGPYEQYF
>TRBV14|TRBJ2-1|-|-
TGTGCCAGCAGCCAAGATCTGTACCTCGCCCATGAGCAGTTCTTC
CASSQDLYLAHEQFF
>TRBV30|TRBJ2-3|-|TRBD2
TGTGCCTGGAGTTCTATAGCGGGGAGGGGTACAGATACGCAGTATTTT
CAWSSIAGRGTDTQYF
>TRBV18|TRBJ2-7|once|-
TGTGCCAGCTCACGGGACCGACAGTCCGAGCAGTACTTC
CASSRDRQSEQYF
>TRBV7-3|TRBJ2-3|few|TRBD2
TGTGCCAGCAGCTCTACCGGACTAGCGGGCCTAGATACGCAGTATTTT
CASSSTGLAGLDTQYF
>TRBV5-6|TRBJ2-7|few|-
TGTGCCAGCAGCTTAGGGGGGCCGGGACAGTTTCCCTACGAGCAGTACTTC
CASSLGGPGQFPYEQYF
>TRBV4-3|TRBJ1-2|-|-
TGCGCCAGCAGCCAAGTGGCCAGCCAGAGTGGCTACACCTTC
CASSQVASQSGYTF
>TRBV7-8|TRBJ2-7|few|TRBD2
TGTGCCAGCCGAACTAGCGGAGGATACGAGCAGTACTTC
CASRTSGGYEQYF
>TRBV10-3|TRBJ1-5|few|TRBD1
TGTGCCATCAGTGAGTCGACAGGGACTCAGCCCCAGCATTTT
CAISESTGTQPQHF
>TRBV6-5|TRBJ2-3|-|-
TGTGCCAGCAGTTACGCCAAGGGGTACACCGATACGCAGTATTTT
CASSYAKGYTDTQYF